This T cell receptor beta chain was obtained from a study of cytomegalovirus exposure and HLA in healthy donors. Use of 60 Vbeta and 13 Jbeta primers characterized the PCR. Some clones are missing from TCRdb's copy, which holds only in-frame ones; the method was immunoSEQ multiplex PCR. This sample has approximately 110,000 clones, with 76% found just once. This clone was detected a few times. The CDR3 covers 17 residues. Germline CDR1 and CDR2: MDHEN and SYDVKM. V shed 4 bases and J shed 0 bases, with 18 bases lying between them. The sample was PBMCs. This TCR derives from a woman in her 50s in good health and CMV-seropositive. This chain uses TRBV28 with TRBJ1-2; TRBD1 is a possible D gene (5 bases). This chain's CDR3 is CASSSTGHGSANYGYTF. CDR3 bases: TGTGCCAGCAGTTCAACAGGTCACGGGTCGGCTAACTATGGCTACACCTTC.